The 17 T cell receptor beta chains presented below share a single source sample, sequenced in a study of T cells in Graves' hyperthyroidism and ophthalmopathy. RNA transcripts yielded amplified TCR beta CDR3 regions. Using the HTBI primer set, a first-round RT-PCR was run on the TCR CDR3. MiXCR, applied by TCRdb to the multiplex PCR reads, yields one record per CDR3 protein. The sample consists of 500,000 to 650,000 distinct CDR3 sequences, over 45% of them appearing once. Material: peripheral blood or thyroid tissue (not recorded which). These receptors came from an adult woman with Graves' disease, either hyperthyroidism or ophthalmopathy (not recorded which).

This clonotype was recorded many times. The chain combines TRBV7-2 with TRBJ1-2, with a tentative D call TRBD1 (5 bases). The CDR3 loop spans 13 amino acids. Germline loops: CDR1 SGHTA, CDR2 FQGNSA. Trimming took 2 bases from V and 7 from J, leaving 11 bases between them. CDR3 loop: CASSLIGVSGYTF. CDR3 nucleotide sequence: TGTGCCAGCAGCTTAATAGGGGTTAGTGGCTACACCTTC.

The chain combines TRBV5-1 with TRBJ1-1; TRBD1 aligns across 9 bases. There are 15 residues in the CDR3. V trimming: 1 base; J trimming: 5 bases; junction bases outside the gene matches: 6. The germline CDR1 and CDR2 sequences are SGHRS and YFSETQ. Here the CDR3 DNA reads TGCGCCAGCAGCTTGTCGGGACAGGGAATGACTGAAGCTTTCTTT. This sequence encodes CASSLSGQGMTEAFF.

The chain combines TRBV12-3 or TRBV12-4 with TRBJ1-6; no clear D. This CDR3 is 16 amino acids long. V gave up 1 base and J gave up 6 bases, with 13 bases separating them. As DNA, the CDR3 is TGTGCCAGCAGTTTAGGGCGAGGATTAACTAATTCACCCCTCCACTTT. Amino acid sequence: CASSLGRGLTNSPLHF.

At least ten counts were recorded for this clonotype. This chain joins TRBV20-1 and TRBJ1-6; tentative D call: TRBD1 (6 bases). V was shortened by 3 bases and J by 6 bases, with 15 bases between the two germline ends. Germline CDR1 reads DFQATT; CDR2 reads SNEGSKA (reference sequence). The CDR3 sequence is 15 residues long. The CDR3 bases are TGCAGTGCTAGTTTTCAGGGGAGAGTTAATTCACCCCTCCACTTT. Translation gives CSASFQGRVNSPLHF.

The chain joins TRBV11-1 to TRBJ1-2; a weak D match, TRBD1 (6 bases). Germline V gene data show CDR1 as SGHAT and CDR2 as FQDESV (reference sequence). The CDR3 runs to 15 residues. The V end lost 3 bases, the J end lost 2 bases, and 13 bases lay between the germline ends. CDR3 DNA sequence: TGTGCCAGCAGCTTGTACAGGGAAGGGAACTATGGCTACACCTTC. It is translated as CASSLYREGNYGYTF. Full variable domain (rest looked up from reference TRBV11-1 and TRBJ1-2): EAEVAQSPRYKITEKSQAVAFWCDPISGHATLYWYRQILGQGPELLVQFQDESVVDDSQLPKDRFSAERLKGVDSTLKIQPAELGDSAMYLCASSLYREGNYGYTFGSGTRLTVV.

This chain joins TRBV6-5 and TRBJ2-7, with a possible D match to TRBD1 (6 bases). This CDR3 comprises 14 residues. Germline V CDR1 and CDR2: MNHEY, SVGAGI. Trimming took off 8 bases at V and 0 bases at J, with 14 bases between the two ends. The CDR3 reads CASRKDRNSYEQYF. The CDR3 DNA is TGTGCCAGCCGTAAAGACAGGAACTCCTACGAGCAGTACTTC.

The chain is built from TRBV5-6 and TRBJ1-6; D gene unclear. CDR3 length: 10 residues. V was clipped by 4 bases and J by 12 bases, with 5 bases between them. CDR1 is SGHDT, CDR2 YYEEEE, per germline. The CDR3 region is CASSPIPLHF. DNA for the CDR3: TGTGCCAGCAGCCCCATACCCCTCCACTTT.

This clonotype was detected only a few times. The genes are TRBV11-2 and TRBJ1-4; D gene unclear. The CDR3 runs to 14 residues. Per germline, CDR1 SGHAT and CDR2 FQNNGV. The V and J ends lost 5 bases and 5 bases respectively, with 12 bases between them. The DNA for the CDR3 is TGTGCCAGCAGCCGACGGGCCCCAAATGAAAAACTGTTTTTT. As protein: CASSRRAPNEKLFF.

V and J are TRBV7-9 and TRBJ2-7; 8 bases align to TRBD2. This CDR3 spans 16 amino acids. The V gene end was trimmed by 1 base and the J gene end by 6 bases; junction bases not matched to a gene: 11. Germline V CDR1 and CDR2: SEHNR, FQNEAQ (reference sequence). The CDR3 spells CASSLVLPGLVGEQYF. CDR3 nucleotides: TGTGCCAGCAGCTTAGTCCTACCGGGACTAGTTGGCGAGCAGTACTTC.

The chain couples TRBV5-1 to TRBJ1-1; no clear D. V lost 0 bases to trimming and J lost 6 bases, with 12 bases between them. Germline CDR1 SGHRS, CDR2 YFSETQ. The CDR3 totals 14 residues. CDR3 sequence (DNA): TGCGCCAGCAGCTTGGGTCTTGTAGGTTCTGAAGCTTTCTTT. Encoded protein: CASSLGLVGSEAFF.

This clonotype was observed a single time. The rearrangement joins TRBV5-1 to TRBJ1-5, with D perhaps matching TRBD1 (5 bases). Germline CDR1 SGHRS, CDR2 YFSETQ. CDR3 length: 13 amino acids. The V and J ends lost 3 bases and 11 bases respectively, with 15 bases between them. CDR3 nucleotide sequence: TGCGCCAGCAGCTCGGGGCCCACGGAGACCCAGCATTTT. Residues: CASSSGPTETQHF. The full variable domain, in which reference TRBV5-1 and TRBJ1-5 provide the parts outside the CDR3, is KAGVTQTPRYLIKTRGQQVTLSCSPISGHRSVSWYQQTPGQGLQFLFEYFSETQRNKGNFPGRFSGRQFSNSRSEMNVSTLELGDSALYLCASSSGPTETQHFGDGTRLSIL.

This chain joins TRBV7-9 and TRBJ1-4; weak D call: TRBD1 (5 bases). The CDR3 runs to 15 residues. Germline CDR1 and CDR2: SEHNR and FQNEAQ (reference sequence). V was pared by 5 bases and J by 8 bases, with 18 bases between. CDR3 bases: TGTGCCAGCAGCCCCCAGGGAGGGGCGTTCGAAAAACTGTTTTTT. Its translation: CASSPQGGAFEKLFF.

The rearrangement links TRBV20-1 to TRBJ2-7; the D call may be TRBD1 or TRBD2 (5 bases each). V was shortened by 3 bases and J by 5 bases, with 14 bases between the two germline ends. The V gene's germline CDR1 is DFQATT and CDR2 SNEGSKA (reference sequence). CDR3 size: 13 residues. CDR3 DNA: TGCAGTGCTAGTGAGGGGCGATGGGACGAGCAGTACTTC. Translating gives CSASEGRWDEQYF.

The rearrangement uses TRBV7-2 and TRBJ2-2; D is possibly TRBD2 (6 bases). Trimming took off 9 bases at V and 0 bases at J, with 11 bases between the two ends. The germline CDR1 and CDR2 sequences are SGHTA and FQGNSA. CDR3 length: 14 residues. In nucleotides, the CDR3 is TGTGCCAGTAAGGCGGGACCGAACACCGGGGAGCTGTTTTTT. It translates to CASKAGPNTGELFF.

The chain carries TRBV7-4 and TRBJ1-1, with TRBD1 matching over 8 bases. CDR1 SGHVT and CDR2 SQSDAQ come from the germline V gene. The CDR3 is 14 amino acids. J was trimmed by 4 bases and V by 5 bases; bases with no gene match: 6. The CDR3 here is CASSKGTGSTEAFF. CDR3 nucleotide sequence: TGTGCCAGCAGCAAAGGGACAGGTAGCACTGAAGCTTTCTTT.

This clonotype was observed at least ten times. This chain connects TRBV2 to TRBJ2-2; the D is unclear. Trimming removed 4 bases at V and 4 bases at J, with 7 bases between. Germline CDR1 reads SNHLY; CDR2 reads FYNNEI. The CDR3 is 13 amino acids. CDR3 bases: TGTGCCAGCAGTGGACCGGGCACCGGGGAGCTGTTTTTT. It translates to CASSGPGTGELFF.

This clonotype was found many times. This chain uses TRBV5-8 with TRBJ1-5, with 7 bases fitting TRBD1. With V trimmed by 4 bases and J by 2 bases, 12 bases remained unmatched. CDR1 SGHTS and CDR2 YDEGEE come from the germline V gene. The CDR3 sequence is 17 residues long. This CDR3 is CASSPPGTGTGNQPQHF. Written as DNA, the CDR3 is TGTGCCAGCAGCCCACCGGGTACCGGGACAGGCAATCAGCCCCAGCATTTT. The entire variable domain, with the rest obtained from reference TRBV5-8 and TRBJ1-5, is as follows: EAGVTQSPTHLIKTRGQQATLRCSPISGHTSVYWYQQALGLGLQFLLWYDEGEERNRGNFPPRFSGRQFPNYSSELNVNALELEDSALYLCASSPPGTGTGNQPQHFGDGTRLSIL.